This TCR beta chain originates from a study of cytomegalovirus exposure and HLA in healthy donors. PCR employed 60 Vbeta and 13 Jbeta primers. Sequencing used immunoSEQ multiplex PCR; TCRdb keeps in-frame clones, though not all of them. The sample comprises 100,000 to 150,000 clones, about 80% of which are singletons, and 3% to 4% rests with the top ten. The CDR3 spans 14 residues. Trimming removed 4 bases from V and 6 bases from J; junction bases left unmatched: 2. Germline lookup yields CDR1 MNHEY and CDR2 SMNVEV (reference sequence). Sequences were obtained from PBMCs. This clonotype was sampled from a woman aged 45-59 years in good health and CMV-seronegative. The V gene is TRBV27, the J gene TRBJ1-5, with TRBD1 matching over 11 bases. This CDR3 reads CASSWDRGTQPQHF. The CDR3 nucleotides read TGTGCCAGCAGTTGGGACAGGGGGACTCAGCCCCAGCATTTT.